The 22 T cell receptor beta chains reported below all come from one sample, sequenced in a study of OX40 agonist ivuxolimab in advanced cancers. Sequencing was performed with immunoSEQ multiplex PCR; in TCRdb, only in-frame clones are kept and a portion is missing. The sample lists 75,000 to 100,000 clones, approximately 84% occurring once. The sample here was CD4+ or CD8+ T cells sorted from blood, taken in a trial of the OX40 agonist ivuxolimab. The receptor set was obtained from an adult with an advanced solid tumor such as melanoma, head and neck, liver or kidney cancer.

The genes are TRBV4-1 and TRBJ1-1, with no clear D. Germline CDR1 and CDR2: MGHRA and YSYEKL. V dropped 2 bases and J dropped 3 bases, with 4 bases sitting between them. This CDR3 contains 12 residues. In DNA form, the CDR3 reads TGCGCCAGCAGCCAACCTTACACTGAAGCTTTCTTT. Translation gives CASSQPYTEAFF.

This chain links TRBV7-9 with TRBJ2-5, with D possibly being TRBD2 (5 bases). This CDR3 has 13 residues. V lost 8 bases and J 5 bases, leaving 15 bases between the germline ends. The V gene's germline CDR1 is SEHNR and CDR2 FQNEAQ (reference sequence). DNA of the CDR3: TGTGCCAGCGGTTTATCGGACTGGGAGACCCAGTACTTC. Translated: CASGLSDWETQYF. Full variable domain (missing parts from reference TRBV7-9 and TRBJ2-5): DTGVSQNPRHKITKRGQNVTFRCDPISEHNRLYWYRQTLGQGPEFLTYFQNEAQLEKSRLLSDRFSAERPKGSFSTLEIQRTEQGDSAMYLCASGLSDWETQYFGPGTRLLVL.

The chain carries TRBV28 and TRBJ2-6, with a possible D match to TRBD2 (6 bases). The CDR3 covers 17 residues. V dropped 10 bases and J dropped 0 bases, with 19 bases sitting between them. Germline V gene data show CDR1 as MDHEN and CDR2 as SYDVKM. The CDR3 here is CATQSGGSGSGANVLTF. The DNA for the CDR3 is TGTGCCACCCAATCTGGGGGGTCAGGCTCTGGGGCCAACGTCCTGACTTTC.

This chain links TRBV4-2 with TRBJ2-5; 14 bases match TRBD2. V lost 3 bases, J lost 4 bases, and 7 bases stayed unmatched. The germline V gene has CDR1 LGHNA and CDR2 YNFKEQ. The CDR3 is made up of 17 amino acids. The CDR3 nucleotides read TGTGCCAGCAGCCAGGCTTCCGGACTAGCGGGAGGAGAGACCCAGTACTTC. It codes for CASSQASGLAGGETQYF.

The chain has TRBV5-1 and TRBJ2-3; 8 bases are shared with TRBD2. V trimming: 0 bases; J trimming: 5 bases; junction bases outside the gene matches: 8. This CDR3 region has 16 residues. Germline V gene data show CDR1 as SGHRS and CDR2 as YFSETQ. The CDR3 nucleotides read TGCGCCAGCAGCTTGGAGAGCGGGAGTAGCGGAGATACGCAGTATTTT. It codes for CASSLESGSSGDTQYF. Combining the CDR3 with reference TRBV5-1 and TRBJ2-3 gives the whole variable domain KAGVTQTPRYLIKTRGQQVTLSCSPISGHRSVSWYQQTPGQGLQFLFEYFSETQRNKGNFPGRFSGRQFSNSRSEMNVSTLELGDSALYLCASSLESGSSGDTQYFGPGTRLTVL.

This chain connects TRBV6-6 to TRBJ2-7, with D unresolved. This CDR3 comprises 11 residues. V was pared by 6 bases and J by 3 bases, with 6 bases between. Germline V CDR1 and CDR2: MNHNY, SVGAGI (reference sequence). CDR3 bases: TGTGCCAGCAGCCCCGACTACGAGCAGTACTTC. As protein: CASSPDYEQYF.

This clone was counted a single time. The chain employs TRBV10-3 and TRBJ2-3; D uncertain. Germline V gene lookup returns CDR1 ENHRY and CDR2 SYGVKD. The CDR3 is 16 residues long. V lost 5 bases and J 2 bases, leaving 17 bases between the germline ends. CDR3 nucleotides: TGTGCCATCAGTCCCTCTGGCGGAGCGATCACAGATACGCAGTATTTT. This translates into CAISPSGGAITDTQYF.

In this sample, this clone turned up once. V and J are TRBV7-8 and TRBJ1-4; D unclear. The V and J ends lost 2 bases and 7 bases respectively, with 14 bases between them. The V gene's germline CDR1 is SGHVS and CDR2 FQNEAQ. CDR3 size: 15 residues. The DNA for the CDR3 is TGTGCCAGCAGCTTAACGGACCACCGGGGTGAAAAACTGTTTTTT. It yields the protein CASSLTDHRGEKLFF.

The rearrangement uses TRBV11-3 and TRBJ1-2; tentative D call: TRBD1 (6 bases). Trimming took 8 bases from V and 4 from J, leaving 20 bases between them. The CDR3 has 15 amino acids. The germline CDR1 and CDR2 sequences are SGHNT and YENEEA. CDR3 loop: CASSPQGLDLYGYTF. The CDR3 DNA reads TGTGCCAGCTCCCCTCAGGGGCTTGACCTCTATGGCTACACCTTC.

The chain employs TRBV7-8 and TRBJ2-3; 14 positions match TRBD2. The CDR3 sequence is 16 residues long. The V segment lost 3 bases and the J segment 3 bases; nucleotides outside the gene matches: 2. Per germline, CDR1 SGHVS and CDR2 FQNEAQ. CDR3 sequence: CASSFGTSGGTDTQYF. The DNA for the CDR3 is TGTGCCAGCAGCTTCGGGACTAGCGGGGGAACAGATACGCAGTATTTT.

The chain has TRBV5-4 and TRBJ2-1; TRBD2 matches 13 bases. Germline assignment: CDR1 SGHNT and CDR2 YYREEE (reference sequence). CDR3 length: 14 amino acids. V was pared by 5 bases and J by 8 bases, with 4 bases of the junction left unmatched. CDR3 amino acids: CASSRGLAGDEQFF. The CDR3 nucleotides read TGTGCCAGCAGTCGAGGACTAGCGGGAGATGAGCAGTTCTTC.

The chain is built from TRBV21-1 and TRBJ2-7; TRBD2 was called by the table and not checked on the DNA. TRBV21-1 is a documented pseudogene. This CDR3 is built from 15 residues. CDR3 amino acids: CASSNVLAGVYEQYF. CDR3 DNA: TGTGCCAGCAGCAACGTTCTAGCGGGAGTTTACGAGCAGTACTTC.

This clone was counted a single time. The chain is built from TRBV27 and TRBJ2-4, with 16 bases fitting TRBD2. Germline lookup yields CDR1 MNHEY and CDR2 SMNVEV (reference sequence). This CDR3 spans 21 amino acids. Trimming cost V 3 bases and J 2 bases; bases outside gene matches: 13. This CDR3 is CASSFGPPGLAGGPTKNIQYF. The CDR3 region has the DNA TGTGCCAGCAGTTTTGGTCCCCCGGGACTAGCGGGAGGGCCGACCAAAAACATTCAGTACTTC.

The chain combines TRBV5-1 with TRBJ2-3; 9 bases line up with TRBD2. V shed 1 base and J 4 bases; nucleotides not matched to a gene: 4. Per the germline V gene, CDR1 is SGHRS and CDR2 is YFSETQ. The CDR3 is 15 residues long. CDR3 amino acids: CASSLSTSGPDTQYF. The CDR3 nucleotides read TGCGCCAGCAGCTTGAGCACTAGCGGGCCAGATACGCAGTATTTT.

The V gene is TRBV11-2, the J gene TRBJ2-3; D is tentatively TRBD1 or TRBD2 (5 bases each). The CDR3 is made up of 16 amino acids. Germline V CDR1 and CDR2: SGHAT, FQNNGV. V shed 5 bases and J shed 1 base, with 16 bases lying between them. The CDR3 is CASSRRDLGGTDTQYF. The CDR3 DNA reads TGTGCCAGCAGCCGCCGGGACCTCGGGGGCACAGATACGCAGTATTTT.

The V and J genes are TRBV25-1 and TRBJ1-4; 7 positions agree with TRBD1. Trimming removed 7 bases from V and 7 bases from J; junction bases left unmatched: 9. This CDR3 comprises 14 residues. Germline CDR1 reads MGHDK; CDR2 reads SYGVNS. CDR3 amino acids: CASTGTAVGEKLFF. CDR3 in DNA: TGTGCCAGCACTGGGACAGCGGTGGGTGAAAAACTGTTTTTT.

The chain employs TRBV27 and TRBJ2-5; D is unresolved. Germline V gene lookup returns CDR1 MNHEY and CDR2 SMNVEV (reference sequence). Trimming cost V 3 bases and J 1 base, with 6 bases left between them. The CDR3 spans 13 residues. CDR3 loop: CASSFLGQETQYF. The CDR3 region has the DNA TGTGCCAGCAGTTTCTTAGGCCAAGAGACCCAGTACTTC.

The J gene is TRBJ2-6, the V gene TRBV19; D gene ambiguous. CDR1 is LNHDA and CDR2 is SQIVND in the germline V gene (reference sequence). V gave up 8 bases and J gave up 2 bases, with 16 bases separating them. There are 16 residues in the CDR3. The CDR3 loop reads CASSISNSAGANVLTF. CDR3 coding DNA: TGTGCCAGTTCAATCAGTAACTCGGCTGGGGCCAACGTCCTGACTTTC.

Remarks on this clone: A read error may account for a junction end that differs from germline. The chain couples TRBV19 to TRBJ1-2, with D uncertain. CDR1 and CDR2 (germline): LNHDA, SQIVND (reference sequence). There are 13 residues in the CDR3. The CDR3 reads CVSSIVEAEGYTF. The CDR3 DNA follows: TGTGTCAGTAGTATAGTTGAGGCTGAGGGCTACACCTTC.

The chain recombines TRBV7-3 with TRBJ2-5; TRBD1 is a possible D gene (5 bases). Trimming removed 4 bases at V and 5 bases at J, with 11 bases between. CDR1 and CDR2 from the germline V gene are SGHTA and FQGTGA. CDR3 length equals 13 residues. The CDR3 nucleotides are TGTGCCAGCAGCTCGACAGTGACGGAGACCCAGTACTTC. This sequence encodes CASSSTVTETQYF.

The rearrangement joins TRBV6-1 to TRBJ2-1; 12 nucleotides line up with TRBD2. Germline V gene data show CDR1 as MNHNS and CDR2 as SASEGT. Unmatched junction bases numbered 7, after V lost 6 bases and J lost 7 bases. The CDR3 has 15 residues. In DNA, the CDR3 is TGTGCCAGCAGGCGACTAGCGGGGGTTATAAATGAGCAGTTCTTC. It encodes CASRRLAGVINEQFF.

In this sample, this clone turned up a few times. The gene calls are TRBV5-1 and TRBJ2-2; D perhaps matches TRBD2 (6 bases). Deletions cut 4 bases from V and 9 bases from J, with 10 bases between. The germline CDR1 and CDR2 sequences are SGHRS and YFSETQ. CDR3 length: 12 amino acids. DNA of the CDR3: TGCGCCAGCAGCCCTAGCGACCGGGAGCTGTTTTTT. Translating it yields CASSPSDRELFF.